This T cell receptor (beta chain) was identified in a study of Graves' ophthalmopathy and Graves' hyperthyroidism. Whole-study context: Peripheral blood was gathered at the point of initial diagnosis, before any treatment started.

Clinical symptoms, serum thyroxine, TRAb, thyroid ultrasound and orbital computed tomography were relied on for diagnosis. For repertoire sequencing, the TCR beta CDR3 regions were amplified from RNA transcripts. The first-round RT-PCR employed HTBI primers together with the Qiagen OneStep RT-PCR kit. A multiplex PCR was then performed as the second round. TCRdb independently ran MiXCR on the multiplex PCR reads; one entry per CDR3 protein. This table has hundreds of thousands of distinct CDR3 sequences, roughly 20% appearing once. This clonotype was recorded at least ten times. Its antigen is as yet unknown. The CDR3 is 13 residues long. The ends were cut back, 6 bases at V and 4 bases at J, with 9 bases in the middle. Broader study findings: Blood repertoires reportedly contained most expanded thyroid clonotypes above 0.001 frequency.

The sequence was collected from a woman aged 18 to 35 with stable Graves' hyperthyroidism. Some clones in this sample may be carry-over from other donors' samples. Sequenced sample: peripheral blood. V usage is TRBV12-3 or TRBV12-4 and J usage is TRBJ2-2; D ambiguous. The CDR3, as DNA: TGTGCCAGCAGACCAGAGATCACCGGGGAGCTGTTTTTT. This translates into CASRPEITGELFF.